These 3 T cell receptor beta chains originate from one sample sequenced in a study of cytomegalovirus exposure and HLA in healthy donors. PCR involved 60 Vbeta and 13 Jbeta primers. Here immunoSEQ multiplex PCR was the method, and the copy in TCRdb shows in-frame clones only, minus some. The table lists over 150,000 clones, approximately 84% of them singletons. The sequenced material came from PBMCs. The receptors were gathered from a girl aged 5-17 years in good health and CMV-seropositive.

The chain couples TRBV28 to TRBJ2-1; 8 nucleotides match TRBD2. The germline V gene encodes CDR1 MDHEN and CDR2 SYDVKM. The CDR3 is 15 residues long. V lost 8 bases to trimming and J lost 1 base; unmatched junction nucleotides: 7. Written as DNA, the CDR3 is TGTGCCAGCCTCCTTGCGGGGGGTTCCTACAATGAGCAGTTCTTC. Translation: CASLLAGGSYNEQFF.

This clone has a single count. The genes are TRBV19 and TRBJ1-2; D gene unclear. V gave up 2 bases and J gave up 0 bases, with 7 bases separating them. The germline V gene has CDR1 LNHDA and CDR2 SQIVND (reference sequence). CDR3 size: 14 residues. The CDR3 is CASSITVANYGYTF. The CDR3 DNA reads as TGTGCCAGTAGTATAACGGTAGCTAACTATGGCTACACCTTC.

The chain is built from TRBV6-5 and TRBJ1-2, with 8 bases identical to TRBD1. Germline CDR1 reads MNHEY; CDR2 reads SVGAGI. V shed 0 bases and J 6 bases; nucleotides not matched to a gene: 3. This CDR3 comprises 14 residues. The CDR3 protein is CASSYSPGGNGYTF. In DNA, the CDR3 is TGTGCCAGCAGTTACTCTCCAGGGGGCAATGGCTACACCTTC.